This TCR beta chain was sequenced for a study of T cell repertoires in ileal Crohn's disease. Study information: 35% were active smokers at surgery; median disease duration was about 7.5 years. Study findings and constraints: Active smokers at surgery had more clonal expansions than non-smokers. High-frequency clones were more common in sorted CD8 than CD4 cells.

In the case of this clone: What it recognizes is unknown.

Trimming at V came to 4 bases and at J to 6 bases, leaving 11 bases not matched to a gene. Germline-derived CDR1 and CDR2 are SGHNT and YYREEE (reference sequence). The CDR3 is 16 residues long. Generated by immunoSEQ multiplex PCR, the TCRdb table keeps only in-frame clones and is missing some. The sample has about 16,000 clones; 88% are singletons. This TCR was sampled from an adult with Crohn's disease. The specimen was ileal tissue. The gene calls are TRBV5-4 and TRBJ2-2; TRBD2 aligns across 8 bases. The CDR3 DNA follows: TGTGCCAGCAGCCTGGTTTTGGGCGGGGGGCCCGGGGAGCTGTTTTTT. It translates to CASSLVLGGGPGELFF.